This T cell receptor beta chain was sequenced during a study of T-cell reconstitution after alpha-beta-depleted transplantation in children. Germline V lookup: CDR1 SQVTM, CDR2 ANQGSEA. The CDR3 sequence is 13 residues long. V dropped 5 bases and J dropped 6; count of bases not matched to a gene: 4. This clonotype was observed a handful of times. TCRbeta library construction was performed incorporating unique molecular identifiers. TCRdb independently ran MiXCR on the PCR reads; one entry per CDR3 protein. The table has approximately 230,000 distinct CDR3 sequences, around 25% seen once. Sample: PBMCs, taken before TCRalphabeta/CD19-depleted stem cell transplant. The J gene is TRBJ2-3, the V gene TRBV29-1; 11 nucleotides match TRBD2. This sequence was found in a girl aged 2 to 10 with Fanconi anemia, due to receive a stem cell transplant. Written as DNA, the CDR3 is TGCAGCGTTCCACTAGCGGGAGCTGATACGCAGTATTTT. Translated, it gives CSVPLAGADTQYF.